A single sample is the source of the 31 T cell receptor beta chains below, sequenced in a study of OX40 agonist ivuxolimab in advanced cancers. Profiling relied on immunoSEQ multiplex PCR, and the TCRdb table lists in-frame clones only, not all of them. Here the sample spans 7,000 to 8,000 clones, approximately 85% being singletons. The source was CD4+ or CD8+ T cells sorted from blood, collected in a trial of the OX40 agonist ivuxolimab. These receptors originate from an adult with an advanced solid tumor such as melanoma, head and neck, liver or kidney cancer.

V and J are TRBV29-1 and TRBJ1-2, with 8 positions matching TRBD1. The CDR3 is made up of 14 amino acids. The V and J ends lost 7 bases and 4 bases, in that order; junction bases with no gene match: 11. From germline, CDR1 is SQVTM and CDR2 ANQGSEA. The CDR3 reads CSAPDREGVYGYTF. DNA for the CDR3: TGCAGCGCCCCGGACAGGGAGGGAGTCTATGGCTACACCTTC. The full variable domain, with the rest looked up from reference TRBV29-1 and TRBJ1-2, is SAVISQKPSRDICQRGTSLTIQCQVDSQVTMMFWYRQQPGQSLTLIATANQGSEATYESGFVIDKFPISRPNLTFSTLTVSNMSPEDSSIYLCSAPDREGVYGYTFGSGTRLTVV.

This chain uses TRBV5-4 with TRBJ2-1; 9 nucleotides match TRBD2. CDR1 is SGHNT and CDR2 is YYREEE in the germline V gene (reference sequence). With 4 bases clipped from V and 0 bases from J, the junction kept 5 bases outside the gene matches. CDR3 length equals 16 residues. CDR3 in amino acids: CASSRLAEHSYNEQFF. The CDR3 region has the DNA TGTGCCAGCAGCAGACTAGCGGAACACTCCTACAATGAGCAGTTCTTC.

This chain joins TRBV9 and TRBJ2-3, with 9 bases lining up with TRBD2. Unmatched junction bases numbered 6, after V lost 4 bases and J lost 6 bases. Germline assignment: CDR1 SGDLS and CDR2 YYNGEE. The CDR3 covers 14 residues. The CDR3 reads CASSQAGGRDTQYF. CDR3 DNA: TGTGCCAGCAGCCAAGCGGGAGGTAGGGATACGCAGTATTTT.

The V and J genes are TRBV7-9 and TRBJ2-1; D possibly matches TRBD1 or TRBD2 (5 bases each). V lost 1 base, J lost 7 bases, and 8 bases lay in between. Germline-derived CDR1 and CDR2 are SEHNR and FQNEAQ (reference sequence). The CDR3 sequence is 13 residues long. The CDR3 sequence is CASSLGDLNEQFF. The CDR3 DNA reads TGTGCCAGCAGCTTAGGGGACCTAAATGAGCAGTTCTTC.

This clone was seen just once. J is TRBJ2-6 and V is TRBV28; D ambiguous. The germline gives CDR1 MDHEN, CDR2 SYDVKM. The ends were cut back, 5 bases at V and 0 bases at J, with 8 bases in the middle. The CDR3 spans 15 residues. The CDR3 sequence is CASSPTTSGANVLTF. CDR3 nucleotide sequence: TGTGCCAGCAGTCCGACAACCTCTGGGGCCAACGTCCTGACTTTC.

This clone was observed a few times. The rearrangement links TRBV7-9 to TRBJ1-4; D gene ambiguous. V was shortened by 5 bases and J by 8 bases, with 15 bases between the two germline ends. CDR3 size: 14 residues. Germline-derived CDR1 and CDR2 are SEHNR and FQNEAQ (reference sequence). CDR3 DNA: TGTGCCAGCAGCGCCGGGAATACCCAAGAAAAACTGTTTTTT. Translating gives CASSAGNTQEKLFF. The full variable domain, rest sourced from reference TRBV7-9 and TRBJ1-4, is DTGVSQNPRHKITKRGQNVTFRCDPISEHNRLYWYRQTLGQGPEFLTYFQNEAQLEKSRLLSDRFSAERPKGSFSTLEIQRTEQGDSAMYLCASSAGNTQEKLFFGSGTQLSVL.

The rearrangement links TRBV9 to TRBJ2-1; 7 nucleotides agree with TRBD2. J lost 6 bases, V lost 2 bases, and 8 bases had no gene match. Germline V gene sequence: CDR1 SGDLS, CDR2 YYNGEE. This CDR3 region has 15 residues. CDR3 in amino acids: CASSVGGGRSNEQFF. In DNA form, the CDR3 reads TGTGCCAGCAGCGTGGGCGGGGGACGAAGCAATGAGCAGTTCTTC.

The chain employs TRBV4-1 and TRBJ2-2; the D is unclear. The CDR3 covers 17 residues. Germline CDR1 MGHRA, CDR2 YSYEKL. The ends were cut back, 1 base at V and 0 bases at J, with 12 bases in the middle. CDR3 DNA sequence: TGCGCCAGCAGCCAAGTTTCGGCACTTTCGAACACCGGGGAGCTGTTTTTT. Translation gives CASSQVSALSNTGELFF.

This chain links TRBV7-9 with TRBJ1-1; the D is unclear. The V gene lost 1 base and the J gene lost 4 bases, with 10 bases spanning the gap. This CDR3 has 14 residues. Germline V gene data show CDR1 as SEHNR and CDR2 as FQNEAQ (reference sequence). The CDR3 region is CASSLVGVGTEAFF. The CDR3 nucleotides are TGTGCCAGCAGCTTAGTGGGCGTCGGCACTGAAGCTTTCTTT.

The CDR3 DNA is TGCGCCAGCAGCCAAGAAAAAGTAGGGCCCTACGAGCAGTACTTC. Amino acids: CASSQEKVGPYEQYF. The chain couples TRBV4-1 to TRBJ2-7; the D is unclear. V lost 0 bases and J lost 2, with 11 bases in between. The CDR3 covers 15 residues. The germline V gene encodes CDR1 MGHRA and CDR2 YSYEKL.

V and J are TRBV27 and TRBJ2-1, with TRBD2 matching over 7 bases. From germline, CDR1 is MNHEY and CDR2 SMNVEV (reference sequence). This CDR3 has 15 residues. The J segment lost 6 bases and the V segment lost 7 bases, leaving 12 bases of the junction unmatched. CDR3: CASTLGVLAGNEQFF. DNA of the CDR3: TGTGCCAGCACCTTGGGGGTTTTAGCGGGCAATGAGCAGTTCTTC.

The V gene is TRBV5-1, the J gene TRBJ2-1; tentatively, D is TRBD1 (5 bases). The CDR3 extends over 11 amino acids. Trimming cost V 4 bases and J 9 bases, with 8 bases left between them. Germline V CDR1 and CDR2: SGHRS, YFSETQ. This CDR3 is CASSGTGEQFF. The CDR3 DNA reads as TGCGCCAGCAGCGGTACAGGTGAGCAGTTCTTC.

The chain carries TRBV11-2 and TRBJ1-1; D not certain. Germline values: CDR1 SGHAT, CDR2 FQNNGV. V gave up 1 base and J gave up 5 bases, with 5 bases separating them. This CDR3 contains 12 residues. Here the CDR3 DNA reads TGTGCCAGCAGCTTAGTGGAAACTGAAGCTTTCTTT. This gives the protein CASSLVETEAFF.

The chain uses TRBV7-4 and TRBJ1-4; TRBD1 is a possible D gene (5 bases). Germline V CDR1 and CDR2: SGHVT, SQSDAQ. This CDR3 is built from 14 residues. Between the trimmed V and J ends, which lost 5 bases and 4 bases, there was a span of 11 bases. The CDR3 sequence: CASSLRQINEKLFF. The CDR3 DNA is TGTGCCAGCAGCCTTAGACAGATTAATGAAAAACTGTTTTTT.

The chain is built from TRBV9 and TRBJ2-1; a weak D match, TRBD1 (6 bases). V lost 4 bases to trimming and J lost 8 bases, with 19 bases between them. The CDR3 loop spans 15 amino acids. CDR1 is SGDLS, CDR2 YYNGEE, per germline. This chain's CDR3 is CASSPLGTRLDEQFF. CDR3 nucleotide sequence: TGTGCCAGCAGCCCACTCGGGACACGTCTCGATGAGCAGTTCTTC.

This clone came up a few times. This sequence joins TRBV7-9 and TRBJ1-5; D uncertain. Trimming shortened V by 6 bases and J by 6 bases, and 12 bases separated the two germline ends. Germline CDR1 reads SEHNR; CDR2 reads FQNEAQ (reference sequence). The CDR3 loop spans 13 amino acids. The CDR3 DNA is TGTGCCAGCAGTATGGGTTTGAGTCAGCCCCAGCATTTT. Translation gives CASSMGLSQPQHF.

This chain connects TRBV7-9 to TRBJ2-7; D is unclear. Looked up from germline, CDR1 is SEHNR and CDR2 is FQNEAQ (reference sequence). V was pared by 5 bases and J by 3 bases, with 11 bases between. The CDR3 sequence is 13 residues long. CDR3 sequence (DNA): TGTGCCAGCAGCCCGCCGCCCGTCTACGAGCAGTACTTC. Residues: CASSPPPVYEQYF.

The CDR3 here is CATSRIHPQETQYF. The CDR3 DNA is TGTGCCACCAGCAGGATTCACCCCCAAGAGACCCAGTACTTC. J is TRBJ2-5 and V is TRBV15; the D is unclear. There are 14 residues in the CDR3. Trimming pared 3 bases from V and 1 base from J, leaving 9 bases between. Germline-derived CDR1 and CDR2 are LNHNV and YYDKDF (reference sequence).

The V and J genes are TRBV27 and TRBJ2-7; D gene uncertain. Germline V lookup: CDR1 MNHEY, CDR2 SMNVEV (reference sequence). The CDR3 runs to 15 residues. V shed 2 bases and J shed 0 bases, with 11 bases lying between them. CDR3 nucleotides: TGTGCCAGCAGTTTAATCTCCAGGAGCTCCTACGAGCAGTACTTC. Residues: CASSLISRSSYEQYF.

The CDR3 sequence: CASSNRGPEAFF. The CDR3 DNA reads TGTGCCAGCAGCAACAGGGGGCCTGAAGCTTTCTTT. This sequence joins TRBV2 and TRBJ1-1; 9 bases match TRBD1. Per the germline V gene, CDR1 is SNHLY and CDR2 is FYNNEI. With 6 bases clipped from V and 6 bases from J, the junction kept 2 bases outside the gene matches. This CDR3 is built from 12 residues.

This chain uses TRBV28 with TRBJ2-5; tentative D call: TRBD2 (6 bases). V was pared by 8 bases and J by 11 bases, with 12 bases between. Germline V gives CDR1 MDHEN, CDR2 SYDVKM. This CDR3 is built from 10 residues. The chain's CDR3 is CASGNSGQYF. The CDR3 DNA is TGTGCCAGCGGTAATAGCGGTCAGTACTTC.

The chain employs TRBV29-1 and TRBJ2-7, with 7 bases identical to TRBD2. This CDR3 has 13 amino acids. Germline loops: CDR1 SQVTM, CDR2 ANQGSEA. V shed 4 bases and J 0 bases; nucleotides not matched to a gene: 3. This CDR3 reads CSVAGDYSYEQYF. The DNA of the CDR3 is TGCAGCGTTGCCGGGGACTACTCCTACGAGCAGTACTTC.

The CDR3 loop reads CASSQDWGLTQETQYF. DNA of the CDR3: TGCGCCAGCAGCCAAGACTGGGGGCTGACCCAAGAGACCCAGTACTTC. This rearrangement joins TRBV4-3 to TRBJ2-5; a weak D match, TRBD1 (6 bases). Trimming took 0 bases from V and 1 from J, leaving 12 bases between them. This CDR3 has 16 residues. Per germline, CDR1 LGHNA and CDR2 YSLEER.

J is TRBJ2-7 and V is TRBV7-2; D is perhaps TRBD1 (8 bases). Germline assignment: CDR1 SGHTA and CDR2 FQGNSA. The CDR3 has 15 residues. V lost 1 base and J 8 bases, leaving 18 bases between the germline ends. CDR3 sequence reads: CASSLGGQGGAQQYF. The CDR3 DNA follows: TGTGCCAGCAGCTTAGGAGGACAGGGAGGGGCGCAGCAGTACTTC.

This chain links TRBV13 with TRBJ2-5; D gene ambiguous. Per germline, CDR1 PRHDT and CDR2 FYEKMQ (reference sequence). The CDR3 covers 13 residues. The V end lost 2 bases, the J end lost 2 bases, and 6 bases lay between the germline ends. In DNA, the CDR3 is TGTGCCAGCAGCTTAATACCACAAGAGACCCAGTACTTC. It codes for CASSLIPQETQYF. Drawing the rest from reference TRBV13 and TRBJ2-5, the complete variable domain is AAGVIQSPRHLIKEKRETATLKCYPIPRHDTVYWYQQGPGQDPQFLISFYEKMQSDKGSIPDRFSAQQFSDYHSELNMSSLELGDSALYFCASSLIPQETQYFGPGTRLLVL.

This clone has a single count. This chain joins TRBV11-3 and TRBJ1-2; tentative D call: TRBD1 (5 bases). The CDR3 length is 13 residues. V was clipped by 1 base and J by 8 bases, with 11 bases between them. Germline V gene data show CDR1 as SGHNT and CDR2 as YENEEA. This chain's CDR3 is CASSLVQALGYTF. CDR3 in DNA: TGTGCCAGCAGCTTAGTACAGGCCCTCGGCTACACCTTC.

Comment on this clone: The sample contains more than one DNA sequence encoding this CDR3. The chain recombines TRBV28 with TRBJ1-1; 8 positions match TRBD1. The V and J ends lost 6 bases and 4 bases, in that order; junction bases with no gene match: 10. Germline CDR1 is MDHEN and CDR2 is SYDVKM. The CDR3 covers 15 residues. Here the CDR3 DNA reads TGTGCCAGCAGCCCTAGGACAGGGCAGAGCACTGAAGCTTTCTTT. This gives the protein CASSPRTGQSTEAFF.

J is TRBJ2-7 and V is TRBV6-5, with 7 positions matching TRBD2. Germline V lookup: CDR1 MNHEY, CDR2 SVGAGI. J was trimmed by 1 base and V by 2 bases; bases with no gene match: 5. CDR3 length: 15 amino acids. In nucleotides, the CDR3 is TGTGCCAGCAGTTACGGGCTAGCGGCTTCCTACGAGCAGTACTTC. Its translation: CASSYGLAASYEQYF.

The rearrangement joins TRBV10-2 to TRBJ2-3, with 16 bases fitting TRBD2. With 7 bases clipped from V and 8 bases from J, the junction kept 3 bases outside the gene matches. CDR3 length: 14 residues. The germline CDR1 and CDR2 sequences are WSHSY and SAAADI. The CDR3 here is CASTGTSGRATQYF. The CDR3 DNA follows: TGCGCCAGCACTGGGACTAGCGGGAGGGCTACGCAGTATTTT.

The J gene is TRBJ2-7, the V gene TRBV9; weak D call: TRBD1 (5 bases). V was cut by 7 bases and J by 4 bases, with 18 bases left in between. Germline V CDR1 and CDR2: SGDLS, YYNGEE. The CDR3 has 14 amino acids. CDR3 DNA: TGTGCCAGCTCCAGGACATCAACAGGTTACGAGCAGTACTTC. Protein sequence: CASSRTSTGYEQYF.

This clone was observed a handful of times. The genes are TRBV11-2 and TRBJ2-5, with D possibly being TRBD1 or TRBD2 (5 bases each). V lost 4 bases, J lost 1 base, and 19 bases lay in between. Germline V lookup: CDR1 SGHAT, CDR2 FQNNGV. The CDR3 runs to 17 residues. The CDR3 DNA follows: TGTGCCAGCAGCTGGGGGAGACTCCACGGGTTCCAAGAGACCCAGTACTTC. This translates into CASSWGRLHGFQETQYF.